A selection of T cell receptor beta chains follows, all from one sample in a study of cytomegalovirus exposure and HLA in healthy donors. Method: immunoSEQ multiplex PCR; TCRdb's copy keeps in-frame clones and lacks some. This sample carries around 180,000 clones, more than 70% of them seen once, and the ten largest clones take less than 1.6%. Sequencing was performed on PBMCs. The receptors originated from a girl between 5 and 17 years old in good health and CMV-seronegative. Both conserved end residues are part of each CDR3. The D gene is left open where the match is weak. Clone size is given for some rows only: seen once, a few or many times, or a class if the clone is expanded.

-	few	TRBJ2-2	TRBV6-1	TGTGCCAGCAGTGAAAACATTGACACGAAGTACACCGGGGAGCTGTTTTTT	CASSENIDTKYTGELFF
-	-	TRBJ1-5	TRBV6-6	TGTGCCAGCAGTTACTCCGAGGATAGCAATCAGCCCCAGCATTTT	CASSYSEDSNQPQHF
TRBD1	-	TRBJ2-7	TRBV7-9	TGTGCCAGCAGCTTAAGCCCAGGGGGCGGCAGAGGTCACGAGCAGTACTTC	CASSLSPGGGRGHEQYF
-	once	TRBJ2-3	TRBV9	TGTGCCAGCGGCCACGATACGCAGTATTTT	CASGHDTQYF
TRBD1	-	TRBJ1-5	TRBV10-3	TGTGCCATCCAGGGGCAGGGGGGAGGACAGCCCCAGCATTTT	CAIQGQGGGQPQHF
-	-	TRBJ1-5	TRBV7-8	TGTGCCAGCAGCCTCGACCGGGAGCCCCAGCATTTT	CASSLDREPQHF
-	-	TRBJ2-2	TRBV5-1	TGCGCCAGCAGAATCAGGGTGGGCACCGGGGAGCTGTTTTTT	CASRIRVGTGELFF
-	-	TRBJ1-1	TRBV19	TGTGCCAGTAAGACCCCAGGGATGAACACTGAAGCTTTCTTT	CASKTPGMNTEAFF
-	-	TRBJ1-5	TRBV19	TGTGCCAGTAGTATGGGAGGGAGACGCAATCAGCCCCAGCATTTT	CASSMGGRRNQPQHF
TRBD2	-	TRBJ2-3	TRBV27	TGTGCCAGCAGTTTAAGCGGGGGGCTTAGCACAGATACGCAGTATTTT	CASSLSGGLSTDTQYF
-	-	TRBJ1-1	TRBV19	TGTGCCAGTACCTCCACGGTGACAGCCTACGACGAGGCTTTCTTT	CASTSTVTAYDEAFF
-	-	TRBJ1-4	TRBV4-1	TGCGCCAGCAGCCTAAATCTAGGAGGACAGAATACTGAAAAACTGTTTTTT	CASSLNLGGQNTEKLFF
-	-	TRBJ1-5	TRBV4-1	TGCGCCAGCAGCCAAGACCAGGAACATCAGCCCCAGCATTTT	CASSQDQEHQPQHF
TRBD1	-	TRBJ1-1	TRBV5-1	TGCGCCAGCAGCGTGGGGACAGGGCGCACTGAAGCTTTCTTT	CASSVGTGRTEAFF
-	-	TRBJ2-1	TRBV9	TGTGCCAGCAGCGTAGAGGCAGGGCGTAATGAGCAGTTCTTC	CASSVEAGRNEQFF
-	-	TRBJ1-4	TRBV25-1	TGTGCCAGCAGTGAATATTTGGGACTATATGAAAAACTGTTTTTT	CASSEYLGLYEKLFF
-	-	TRBJ1-1	TRBV7-9	TGTGCCAGCAGCTTATTCGGGGGAATCGTGAACACTGAAGCTTTCTTT	CASSLFGGIVNTEAFF
TRBD1	-	TRBJ1-2	TRBV30	TGTGCCTGGCTGCCGACACAGGGGGGCCGTTGGGGAGACTATGGCTACACCTTC	CAWLPTQGGRWGDYGYTF
TRBD1	-	TRBJ1-2	TRBV12-5	TGTGCTAGTGGCACAGGGGACCCTTCTAACTATGGCTACACCTTC	CASGTGDPSNYGYTF
TRBD1	once	TRBJ1-5	TRBV27	TGTGCCAGCAGTCCGACAGGGGGCAAGCCCCAGCATTTT	CASSPTGGKPQHF
TRBD1	-	TRBJ1-4	TRBV7-9	TGTGCCAGCAGCGACCGGGACAGGGGTTCGGGGGAAAAACTGTTTTTT	CASSDRDRGSGEKLFF
TRBD1	once	TRBJ1-2	TRBV11-2	TGTGCCAGCAGCTTAGTAAAGGGGGCGCCCCGTGGCTACACCTTC	CASSLVKGAPRGYTF
-	-	TRBJ2-5	TRBV30	TGTGCCTGGGCCAATTCGGACTTAGAGACCCAGTACTTC	CAWANSDLETQYF
-	-	TRBJ1-2	TRBV27	TGTGCCAGCAGTTTCGGCAGGGGCGGTCTGGACAACTATGGCTACACCTTC	CASSFGRGGLDNYGYTF
-	once	TRBJ1-2	TRBV6-6	TGTGCCAGCAGTTACCCTGAGAGTGGCTACACCTTC	CASSYPESGYTF
-	-	TRBJ2-5	TRBV28	TGTGCCAGCCGGGGGTCCGAGACCCAGTACTTC	CASRGSETQYF
-	-	TRBJ1-1	TRBV4-1	TGCGCCAGCAGCCAACGTTCTCACTACATGAACACTGAAGCTTTCTTT	CASSQRSHYMNTEAFF
-	few	TRBJ1-5	TRBV5-4	TGTGCCACGGGCAGAGGGAATAATCAGCCCCAGCATTTT	CATGRGNNQPQHF
-	-	TRBJ2-5	TRBV5-1	TGCGCCAGCAGCTTGGCCGTGGGCTACCAAGAGACCCAGTACTTC	CASSLAVGYQETQYF
-	-	TRBJ2-7	TRBV5-1	TGCGCCAGCAGCTCCAGAGTGGACAGCTACGAGCAGTACTTC	CASSSRVDSYEQYF
-	-	TRBJ2-3	TRBV2	TGTGCCAGCAGCTCGACAGGAAGCACAGATACGCAGTATTTT	CASSSTGSTDTQYF
-	-	TRBJ2-3	TRBV4-1	TGCGCCAGCACCTCTATCCCCAGCACAGATACGCAGTATTTT	CASTSIPSTDTQYF
-	-	TRBJ2-3	TRBV5-1	TGCGCCACCGGAAACCCTGGGGGGAGTGTAGATACGCAGTATTTT	CATGNPGGSVDTQYF
-	-	TRBJ1-4	TRBV2	TGTGCCAGCACCCCGGGGAGGGGTCCTGATGAAAAACTGTTTTTT	CASTPGRGPDEKLFF
-	once	TRBJ1-1	TRBV13	TGTGCCAGCAGCTTAACGGGAGCCTCGAACACTGAAGCTTTCTTT	CASSLTGASNTEAFF
-	-	TRBJ1-5	TRBV7-8	TGTGCCAGCAGCTTAGCGAGGAGGCCTAATCAGCCCCAGCATTTT	CASSLARRPNQPQHF
-	-	TRBJ1-5	TRBV18	TGTGCCAGCTCACCGTCGGATCAGCCCCAGCATTTT	CASSPSDQPQHF
-	-	TRBJ1-1	TRBV4-1	TGCGCCAGCAGCCAAGGTGGAGGGGGGGGCTCAATGAACACTGAAGCTTTCTTT	CASSQGGGGGSMNTEAFF
-	-	TRBJ1-2	TRBV19	TGTGCCAGTACCCTGCCAGCAGGGCGGATGGGCTACACCTTC	CASTLPAGRMGYTF
TRBD1	-	TRBJ1-5	TRBV5-8	TGTGCCAGCAGCCCCTATGGGACAGGGGACAATCAGCCCCAGCATTTT	CASSPYGTGDNQPQHF
TRBD2	-	TRBJ2-1	TRBV4-2	TGTGCCAGCAGCCAGACCCGACTAGCGGGGCTACGGGATGAGCAGTTCTTC	CASSQTRLAGLRDEQFF
-	-	TRBJ2-5	TRBV5-4	TGTGCCAGCAGCTTGCTTGCAGACACGGAGACCCAGTACTTC	CASSLLADTETQYF
-	once	TRBJ2-7	TRBV19	TGTGCCAGTAGTATCGGTAGCTCCTACGAGCAGTACTTC	CASSIGSSYEQYF
-	-	TRBJ2-2	TRBV7-7	TGTGCCAGCAGCTTAGAGACATCTCTCTTTCCCAGCGGGGAGCTGTTTTTT	CASSLETSLFPSGELFF
-	few	TRBJ1-3	TRBV5-6	TGTGCCAGCAGCCGCTGGGCCTCTGGAAACACCATATATTTT	CASSRWASGNTIYF
-	-	TRBJ1-2	TRBV27	TGTGCCAGCAGTGCCGACAACCTCTATGGCTACACCTTC	CASSADNLYGYTF
-	-	TRBJ1-2	TRBV18	TGTGCCAGCTCACCAATCGAGGAGGGCGGTTCAGGGGGCTACACCTTC	CASSPIEEGGSGGYTF
-	-	TRBJ2-7	TRBV19	TGTGCCAGCCGTCCACAGGGAAGAGGATACGAGCAGTACTTC	CASRPQGRGYEQYF
-	-	TRBJ2-1	TRBV7-2	TGTGCCAGCAGTTCCCCCTCCTGGGGGGTTGGTTTAGTGAATGAGCAGTTCTTC	CASSSPSWGVGLVNEQFF
-	few	TRBJ1-1	TRBV19	TGTGCCAGTAGTACGTCCAGGGGAACAGCTGAAGCTTTCTTT	CASSTSRGTAEAFF
TRBD1	-	TRBJ2-2	TRBV7-9	TGTGCCAGCAGCTCAGGAGGACAGGGGTGGGCTGGGGAGCTGTTTTTT	CASSSGGQGWAGELFF
TRBD1	-	TRBJ1-6	TRBV6-1	TGTGCCAGCAGCTCCGGGACAGGGATTAATTCACCCCTCCACTTT	CASSSGTGINSPLHF